These 15 T cell receptor beta chains came from one sample sequenced in a study of cytomegalovirus exposure and HLA in healthy donors (dated by TCRdb to the late 2010s). Preparation of the library involved the immunoSEQ multiplex PCR assay. For the multiplex PCR, a mixture combining 60 forward primers for TCR Vbeta segments and 13 reverse primers for TCR Jbeta segments was used. In its TCRdb copy, this immuneACCESS table keeps in-frame sequences only and misses some clones. Where compared with another copy, unresolved V genes explain less than half of these, and the others have no known cause. The sample yields 220,000 or so clones; approximately 85% were counted once. The ten largest clones add up to 2.5% to 3.5% of the sample. The sample consisted of PBMCs. The receptors derive from a middle-aged woman in good health and CMV-seronegative.

V is TRBV19 and J is TRBJ1-4, with TRBD1 matching 8 bases. The CDR3 length is 15 residues. The J segment lost 0 bases and the V segment lost 6 bases, leaving 3 bases of the junction unmatched. CDR1 and CDR2 (germline): LNHDA, SQIVND (reference sequence). Here the CDR3 DNA reads TGTGCCAGTAGACTGACAGGGGCAACTAATGAAAAACTGTTTTTT. This translates into CASRLTGATNEKLFF.

The gene calls are TRBV2 and TRBJ1-5, with D perhaps matching TRBD1 (5 bases). The germline V gene encodes CDR1 SNHLY and CDR2 FYNNEI. Deletions cut 4 bases from V and 10 bases from J, with 14 bases between. This CDR3 has 13 amino acids. The CDR3 coding sequence is TGTGCCAGCAGTGTGGAGGGGTCAAGACCCCAGCATTTT. Its protein product is CASSVEGSRPQHF.

This chain uses TRBV27 with TRBJ2-1; 7 nucleotides match TRBD2. The CDR3 totals 14 residues. V was pared by 4 bases and J by 5 bases, with 5 bases of the junction left unmatched. The germline V gene encodes CDR1 MNHEY and CDR2 SMNVEV (reference sequence). CDR3 sequence (DNA): TGTGCCAGCAGTTCCCGGGAGGTGCACAATGAGCAGTTCTTC. It translates to CASSSREVHNEQFF.

The chain is built from TRBV4-1 and TRBJ1-2, with D perhaps matching TRBD1 (5 bases). Per the germline V gene, CDR1 is MGHRA and CDR2 is YSYEKL. The ends were cut back, 2 bases at V and 8 bases at J, with 15 bases in the middle. CDR3 length equals 14 residues. The CDR3 DNA follows: TGCGCCAGCAGCCAAATCGGGCAGGGTGGGGGCTACACCTTC. Amino acids: CASSQIGQGGGYTF.

This chain links TRBV7-2 with TRBJ1-1; D is unclear. The germline CDR1 and CDR2 sequences are SGHTA and FQGNSA. The length of the CDR3 is 14 residues. V lost 1 base to trimming and J lost 3 bases, with 9 bases between them. DNA of the CDR3: TGTGCCAGCAGCTTAGGAGGGTTCGACACTGAAGCTTTCTTT. It specifies CASSLGGFDTEAFF.

V gene TRBV30 combines with J gene TRBJ1-1; weak D call: TRBD1 (5 bases). The CDR3 is 14 residues long. The germline V gene encodes CDR1 GTSNPN and CDR2 SVGIG (reference sequence). Trimming shortened V by 4 bases and J by 3 bases, and 15 bases separated the two germline ends. The CDR3 DNA sequence: TGTGCCTGGAATCGGAACGGGGGGGACACTGAAGCTTTCTTT. It is translated as CAWNRNGGDTEAFF.

The rearrangement joins TRBV7-2 to TRBJ2-1; a possible D gene is TRBD2 (6 bases). Trimming took 6 bases from V and 1 from J, leaving 10 bases between them. The CDR3 is 14 residues long. Germline assignment: CDR1 SGHTA and CDR2 FQGNSA. CDR3 sequence: CASRRSGSYNEQFF. The CDR3 DNA reads as TGTGCCAGCAGACGGAGCGGGTCCTACAATGAGCAGTTCTTC. The full variable domain, in which reference TRBV7-2 and TRBJ2-1 provide the parts outside the CDR3, is GAGVSQSPSNKVTEKGKDVELRCDPISGHTALYWYRQSLGQGLEFLIYFQGNSAPDKSGLPSDRFSAERTGGSVSTLTIQRTQQEDSAVYLCASRRSGSYNEQFFGPGTRLTVL.

V and J are TRBV25-1 and TRBJ2-1; possible D gene TRBD2, 6 bases. Germline V gene lookup returns CDR1 MGHDK and CDR2 SYGVNS. The CDR3 totals 15 residues. V was clipped by 2 bases and J by 0 bases, with 8 bases between them. Written as DNA, the CDR3 is TGTGCCAGCAGTGAACTAGCGATCTCCTACAATGAGCAGTTCTTC. Its protein product is CASSELAISYNEQFF.

The CDR3 DNA sequence: TGTGCCAGCAGCCCGGGGACAGCAGCCCAAGAGACCCAGTACTTC. It translates to CASSPGTAAQETQYF. The chain joins TRBV9 to TRBJ2-5, with 7 bases fitting TRBD1. The CDR3 is 15 residues long. Trimming removed 4 bases from V and 1 base from J; junction bases left unmatched: 7. The germline CDR1 and CDR2 sequences are SGDLS and YYNGEE. Together with reference TRBV9 and TRBJ2-5, the CDR3 gives the full variable domain: DSGVTQTPKHLITATGQRVTLRCSPRSGDLSVYWYQQSLDQGLQFLIQYYNGEERAKGNILERFSAQQFPDLHSELNLSSLELGDSALYFCASSPGTAAQETQYFGPGTRLLVL.

This chain joins TRBV6-5 and TRBJ2-6; possible D gene TRBD1, 6 bases. The V and J ends lost 4 bases and 0 bases respectively, with 10 bases between them. CDR3 size: 16 residues. Germline values: CDR1 MNHEY, CDR2 SVGAGI. As DNA, the CDR3 is TGTGCCAGCAGTTGGCAGGGGCACTCTGGGGCCAACGTCCTGACTTTC. Its translation is CASSWQGHSGANVLTF.

The gene calls are TRBV30 and TRBJ2-2; tentatively, D is TRBD1 (5 bases). The V gene lost 2 bases and the J gene lost 7 bases, with 5 bases spanning the gap. The CDR3 loop spans 11 amino acids. The germline V gene has CDR1 GTSNPN and CDR2 SVGIG (reference sequence). CDR3 sequence reads: CAWSQGGELFF. CDR3 nucleotides: TGTGCCTGGAGTCAGGGCGGGGAGCTGTTTTTT.

This clone was observed once. The chain employs TRBV30 and TRBJ1-6; no definite D call. The CDR3 sequence is 13 residues long. CDR1 and CDR2 (germline): GTSNPN, SVGIG (reference sequence). With 4 bases removed from V and 7 bases from J, the gap between germline ends came to 11 bases. CDR3 nucleotide sequence: TGTGCCTGGAATACCCAACTCAATTCACCCCTCCACTTT. It specifies CAWNTQLNSPLHF.

The chain links TRBV5-1 to TRBJ2-5, with D unresolved. Matching the DNA end better, TRBJ2-7 makes the J call doubtful. The germline gives CDR1 SGHRS, CDR2 YFSETQ. This CDR3 is built from 13 residues. The DNA for the CDR3 is TGCGCCAGCAGCTTGGAACTGGGCTACGAGCAGTACTTC. Translating gives CASSLELGYEQYF.

The chain combines TRBV6-1 with TRBJ2-7; tentative D call: TRBD2 (6 bases). The CDR3 totals 15 residues. Germline CDR1 is MNHNS and CDR2 is SASEGT. The V and J ends lost 7 bases and 0 bases respectively, with 16 bases between them. CDR3 sequence (DNA): TGTGCCAGCACCAGCGGGTTCCAGGGCTCCTACGAGCAGTACTTC. Its protein is CASTSGFQGSYEQYF.

This sequence joins TRBV9 and TRBJ2-5; 8 bases align to TRBD2. The CDR3 is 13 residues long. Germline CDR1 reads SGDLS; CDR2 reads YYNGEE. The trim removed 4 bases at V and 4 bases at J, leaving 3 bases unmatched. CDR3 sequence reads: CASSLGLGETQYF. The CDR3 region has the DNA TGTGCCAGCAGCCTGGGACTAGGAGAGACCCAGTACTTC. The variable domain in full, completed from reference TRBV9 and TRBJ2-5, reads DSGVTQTPKHLITATGQRVTLRCSPRSGDLSVYWYQQSLDQGLQFLIQYYNGEERAKGNILERFSAQQFPDLHSELNLSSLELGDSALYFCASSLGLGETQYFGPGTRLLVL.